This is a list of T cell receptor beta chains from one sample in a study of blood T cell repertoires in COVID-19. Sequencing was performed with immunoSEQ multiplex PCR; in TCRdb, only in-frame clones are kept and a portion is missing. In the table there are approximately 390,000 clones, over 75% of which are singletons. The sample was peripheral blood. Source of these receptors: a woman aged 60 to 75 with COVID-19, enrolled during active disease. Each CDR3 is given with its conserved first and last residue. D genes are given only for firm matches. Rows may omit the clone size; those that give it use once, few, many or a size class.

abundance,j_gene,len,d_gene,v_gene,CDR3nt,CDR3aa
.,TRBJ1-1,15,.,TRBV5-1,TGCGCCAGCAGCTTGGCCGGGAGGTCAAACACTGAAGCTTTCTTT,CASSLAGRSNTEAFF
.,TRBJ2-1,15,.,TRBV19,TGTGCCAGTAGTCGGACAGCAGAGACCTACAATGAGCAGTTCTTC,CASSRTAETYNEQFF
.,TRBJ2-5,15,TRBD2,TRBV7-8,TGTGCCAGCAGCCCCTGGGGACTAGCTCAAGAGACCCAGTACTTC,CASSPWGLAQETQYF
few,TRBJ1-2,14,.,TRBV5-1,TGCGCCAGCAGCTTGGGGCGGCAAAACTATGGCTACACCTTC,CASSLGRQNYGYTF
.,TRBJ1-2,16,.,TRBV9,TGTGCCAGCAGCCTAGGGGATGCGAGAGGGTGGTATGGCTACACCTTC,CASSLGDARGWYGYTF
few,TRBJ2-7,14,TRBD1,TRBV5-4,TGTGCCAGCAGCTATGAGACAGGGGTATACGAGCAGTACTTC,CASSYETGVYEQYF
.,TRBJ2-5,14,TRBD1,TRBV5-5,TGTGCCAGCAGCCTCGGGACAGGGGGCGAGACCCAGTACTTC,CASSLGTGGETQYF
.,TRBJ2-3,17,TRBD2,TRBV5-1,TGCGCCAGCAGCTCGGTGCTAGCGGGGGGCCTCGTAGATACGCAGTATTTT,CASSSVLAGGLVDTQYF
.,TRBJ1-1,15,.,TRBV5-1,TGCGCCAGCAGCTTGGCCTACGGGTTCGACACTGAAGCTTTCTTT,CASSLAYGFDTEAFF
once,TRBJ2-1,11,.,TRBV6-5,TGTGCCAGCAGCTTGAGCGATGAGCAGTTCTTC,CASSLSDEQFF
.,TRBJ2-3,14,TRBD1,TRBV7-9,TGTGCCAGCAGCTTGGGACAGGGGCCAGATACGCAGTATTTT,CASSLGQGPDTQYF
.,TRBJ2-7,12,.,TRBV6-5,TGTGCCAGCAGAGGGGGATACTACGAGCAGTACTTC,CASRGGYYEQYF
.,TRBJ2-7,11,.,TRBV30,TGTGCCTGGCGGCAGGGGTTCGAGCAGTACTTC,CAWRQGFEQYF
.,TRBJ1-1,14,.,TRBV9,TGTGCCAGCAGCGTACGGGGTCTGAACACTGAAGCTTTCTTT,CASSVRGLNTEAFF
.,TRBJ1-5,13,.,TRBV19,TGTGCCAGTAGTATACAGGTTCATCAGCCCCAGCATTTT,CASSIQVHQPQHF
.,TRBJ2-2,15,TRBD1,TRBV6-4,TGTGCCAGCAGCGGACAGGGAATCGCAGCCGGGGAGCTGTTTTTT,CASSGQGIAAGELFF
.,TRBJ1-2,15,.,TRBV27,TGTGCCAGCAGTTTAGCTCCCAGTCAGATTGAAGGCTACACCTTC,CASSLAPSQIEGYTF
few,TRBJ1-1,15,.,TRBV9,TGTGCCAGCAGCGCCTTCGACATAAGGGGCCCTGAAGCTTTCTTT,CASSAFDIRGPEAFF
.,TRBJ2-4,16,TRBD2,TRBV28,TGTGCCAGCAGTTTAGGGGGGGAAGGGGCCAAAAACATTCAGTACTTC,CASSLGGEGAKNIQYF
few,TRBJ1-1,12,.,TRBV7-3,TGTGCCAGCAGTCCTCCCAACGGTGAAGCTTTCTTT,CASSPPNGEAFF
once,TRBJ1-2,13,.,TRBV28,TGTGCCAGCAGACTTACAGGGTTTTGGGGCTACACCTTC,CASRLTGFWGYTF
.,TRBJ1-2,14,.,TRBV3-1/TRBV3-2,TGTGCCAGCAGCCAAGATGCAGGGTCCGGCGGCTACACCTTC,CASSQDAGSGGYTF
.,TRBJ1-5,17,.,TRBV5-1,TGCGCCAGCAGCTTTGGGTTGAGCGGGGGTAGCAATCAGCCCCAGCATTTT,CASSFGLSGGSNQPQHF
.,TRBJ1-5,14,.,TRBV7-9,TGTGCCAGCAGCTTAGTCGGGGGCAATCAGCCCCAGCATTTT,CASSLVGGNQPQHF
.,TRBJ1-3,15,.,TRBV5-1,TGCGCCAGCAGTTTGGAAGGGGGCTCTGGAAACACCATATATTTT,CASSLEGGSGNTIYF
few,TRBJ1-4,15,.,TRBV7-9,.,CASSWGQGNEKSLFF